A single sample is the source of the 21 T cell receptor beta chains below, sequenced in a study of T cells in Graves' hyperthyroidism and ophthalmopathy. Regions amplified from RNA transcripts were the TCR beta CDR3 regions. The HTBI primer set drove a first-round RT-PCR of the TCR CDR3. TCRdb re-derived calls from the multiplex PCR reads in MiXCR, one entry per CDR3 protein. The data show 410,000 or so distinct CDR3 sequences, roughly 14% seen once. The sample consisted of blood. These receptors all come from a young man with Graves' ophthalmopathy.

The chain uses TRBV12-3 or TRBV12-4 and TRBJ2-1, with a tentative D call TRBD2 (5 bases). V was clipped by 2 bases and J by 0 bases, with 8 bases between them. The CDR3 spans 15 residues. The CDR3 spells CASSLRESSYNEQFF. In nucleotides, the CDR3 is TGTGCCAGCAGTTTACGGGAAAGCTCCTACAATGAGCAGTTCTTC.

The V and J genes are TRBV12-3 or TRBV12-4 and TRBJ2-2; 7 nucleotides agree with TRBD2. This CDR3 has 14 amino acids. The ends lost 4 bases at V and 5 bases at J; junction bases unmatched: 4. The CDR3 region is CASSWAGGTGELFF. CDR3 bases: TGTGCCAGCAGTTGGGCCGGGGGGACCGGGGAGCTGTTTTTT.

This clonotype was recorded at least ten times. The V gene is TRBV3-1, the J gene TRBJ2-7; D remains ambiguous. V lost 0 bases to trimming and J lost 5 bases, with 5 bases between them. The germline gives CDR1 LGHDT, CDR2 YNNKEL (reference sequence). The CDR3 runs to 12 residues. This CDR3 is CASSQESNEQYF. DNA of the CDR3: TGTGCCAGCAGCCAAGAGTCCAACGAGCAGTACTTC.

This clonotype was found many times. This rearrangement joins TRBV11-2 to TRBJ2-3, with TRBD1 matching 10 bases. CDR1 is SGHAT, CDR2 FQNNGV, per germline. V shed 2 bases and J 3 bases; nucleotides not matched to a gene: 5. The CDR3 runs 16 residues. The CDR3 sequence: CASSLRDRGITDTQYF. The CDR3 DNA sequence: TGTGCCAGCAGCTTAAGGGACAGGGGAATAACAGATACGCAGTATTTT. Looking up the rest from reference TRBV11-2 and TRBJ2-3 gives the full variable domain: EAGVAQSPRYKIIEKRQSVAFWCNPISGHATLYWYQQILGQGPKLLIQFQNNGVVDDSQLPKDRFSAERLKGVDSTLKIQPAKLEDSAVYLCASSLRDRGITDTQYFGPGTRLTVL.

The rearrangement links TRBV9 to TRBJ2-1; the D gene could be TRBD1 or TRBD2 (6 bases each). This CDR3 has 15 residues. Germline CDR1 SGDLS, CDR2 YYNGEE. V was pared by 4 bases and J by 4 bases, with 15 bases between. The CDR3 sequence: CASSPLGGPYNEQFF. The CDR3 DNA reads TGTGCCAGCAGCCCTCTAGGGGGGCCTTACAATGAGCAGTTCTTC.

Only a few counts were recorded for this clonotype. The chain combines TRBV28 with TRBJ1-6; 7 nucleotides line up with TRBD1. This CDR3 is built from 15 residues. CDR1 is MDHEN, CDR2 SYDVKM, per germline. The V segment lost 2 bases and the J segment 7 bases; nucleotides outside the gene matches: 5. The CDR3 nucleotides read TGTGCCAGCAGTTTAACAGGGGCCTTAAATTCACCCCTCCACTTT. Translated, it gives CASSLTGALNSPLHF.

The chain uses TRBV20-1 and TRBJ2-7; 8 positions agree with TRBD2. Per germline, CDR1 DFQATT and CDR2 SNEGSKA (reference sequence). Trimming at V came to 6 bases and at J to 2 bases, leaving 3 bases not matched to a gene. The CDR3 totals 12 residues. CDR3 nucleotides: TGCAGTGCCGACGGGGGGGCCTACGAGCAGTACTTC. Amino acids: CSADGGAYEQYF.

This clonotype was found a few times. The chain joins TRBV6-1 to TRBJ2-5; D is uncertain. The V gene lost 5 bases and the J gene lost 1 base, with 17 bases spanning the gap. Germline values: CDR1 MNHNS, CDR2 SASEGT. The CDR3 has 16 residues. CDR3 DNA sequence: TGTGCCAGCAGTTCCCCCCTCGACAAACTCCAAGAGACCCAGTACTTC. Translated, it gives CASSSPLDKLQETQYF.

The rearrangement links TRBV25-1 to TRBJ2-3; D is ambiguous. Germline CDR1 and CDR2: MGHDK and SYGVNS. Between the trimmed V and J ends, which lost 4 bases and 6 bases, there was a span of 17 bases. This CDR3 spans 15 amino acids. In DNA form, the CDR3 reads TGTGCCAGCAGTGGCAGTGGGGAATTAGGGGATACGCAGTATTTT. Amino acid sequence: CASSGSGELGDTQYF.

V is TRBV27 and J is TRBJ2-3, with 9 bases fitting TRBD2. The V gene's germline CDR1 is MNHEY and CDR2 SMNVEV (reference sequence). Trimming removed 6 bases from V and 6 bases from J; junction bases left unmatched: 10. The CDR3 sequence is 15 residues long. The CDR3 reads CASRIQRGVRDTQYF. In DNA form, the CDR3 reads TGTGCCAGCAGGATTCAGCGGGGGGTTCGGGATACGCAGTATTTT.

J is TRBJ1-5 and V is TRBV6-5; tentative D call: TRBD1 (5 bases). This CDR3 is 14 amino acids long. Germline V gives CDR1 MNHEY, CDR2 SVGAGI. Trimming cost V 2 bases and J 6 bases, with 11 bases left between them. The CDR3 reads CASSYEAGSQPQHF. CDR3 coding DNA: TGTGCCAGCAGTTACGAAGCAGGGAGTCAGCCCCAGCATTTT.

This clonotype was found once. The CDR3 DNA reads TGTGCCTGGAGCCTCCGACGGGGCTCTGGAAACACCATATATTTT. Protein product: CAWSLRRGSGNTIYF. The chain employs TRBV30 and TRBJ1-3; D remains ambiguous. The length of the CDR3 is 15 residues. The V end was cut by 3 bases, the J end by 0 bases, with 12 bases between. Germline loops: CDR1 GTSNPN, CDR2 SVGIG (reference sequence).

This clonotype was observed a handful of times. The chain joins TRBV15 to TRBJ2-3; a possible D gene is TRBD2 (6 bases). Germline V gene lookup returns CDR1 LNHNV and CDR2 YYDKDF (reference sequence). With 0 bases removed from V and 4 bases from J, the gap between germline ends came to 11 bases. The CDR3 runs to 15 residues. CDR3 sequence: CATSRDRREADTQYF. CDR3 sequence (DNA): TGTGCCACCAGCAGAGATCGGAGGGAGGCAGATACGCAGTATTTT. Variable domain in full (rest from reference TRBV15 and TRBJ2-3): DAMVIQNPRYQVTQFGKPVTLSCSQTLNHNVMYWYQQKSSQAPKLLFHYYDKDFNNEADTPDNFQSRRPNTSFCFLDIRSPGLGDTAMYLCATSRDRREADTQYFGPGTRLTVL.

The chain uses TRBV10-2 and TRBJ1-4; TRBD1 matches at 11 bases. CDR1 and CDR2 (germline): WSHSY, SAAADI. V lost 4 bases and J lost 6; bases outside the gene matches: 13. The CDR3 runs to 18 residues. The CDR3 loop is CASSAGGQGGKLYEKLFF. The CDR3 region has the DNA TGCGCCAGCAGTGCCGGGGGACAGGGGGGGAAACTTTATGAAAAACTGTTTTTT.

This clonotype was counted many times. The chain is built from TRBV6-1 and TRBJ2-1; tentative D call: TRBD2 (6 bases). Germline CDR1 reads MNHNS; CDR2 reads SASEGT. CDR3 size: 15 residues. The V end lost 4 bases, the J end lost 2 bases, and 12 bases lay between the germline ends. The CDR3 sequence: CASSGAREAYNEQFF. CDR3 DNA sequence: TGTGCCAGCAGTGGCGCCAGGGAGGCCTACAATGAGCAGTTCTTC.

This clonotype has a count of ten or more. The chain combines TRBV2 with TRBJ2-2; 14 nucleotides line up with TRBD2. The CDR3 is 20 amino acids. Germline V gene lookup returns CDR1 SNHLY and CDR2 FYNNEI. After removal of 3 bases from V and 0 bases from J, the junction contained 9 bases not matched to a gene. Written as DNA, the CDR3 is TGTGCCAGCAGTGAGTGGGTGACTAGCGGGAGGGCCCCGAACACCGGGGAGCTGTTTTTT. Translated, it gives CASSEWVTSGRAPNTGELFF.

V is TRBV5-1 and J is TRBJ2-5, with TRBD2 matching 14 bases. The germline V gene has CDR1 SGHRS and CDR2 YFSETQ. CDR3 length equals 21 residues. J lost 4 bases, V lost 3 bases, and 20 bases had no gene match. This chain's CDR3 is CASSSAPGLAGALRRGETQYF. CDR3 DNA sequence: TGCGCCAGCAGCTCGGCACCGGGACTAGCGGGGGCACTAAGGAGAGGAGAGACCCAGTACTTC.

This clonotype appeared many times. The chain carries TRBV30 and TRBJ1-2, with 10 positions matching TRBD1. The CDR3 is 15 residues long. Germline V gives CDR1 GTSNPN, CDR2 SVGIG (reference sequence). V dropped 0 bases and J dropped 5; count of bases not matched to a gene: 6. The CDR3 loop reads CAWSVIGTGEYGYTF. The CDR3 coding sequence is TGTGCCTGGAGTGTAATAGGGACAGGGGAATATGGCTACACCTTC.

On this clonotype itself: A read error is possible here, since a much larger clone lies one base away. CDR3 in amino acids: CASSREWASAYEQYF. DNA for the CDR3: TGTGCCAGCAGTCGCGAATGGGCTAGCGCCTATGAGCAGTACTTC. J is TRBJ2-7 and V is TRBV6-1, with a possible D match to TRBD2 (6 bases). In germline, CDR1 is MNHNS, CDR2 SASEGT. This CDR3 comprises 15 residues.

This clonotype came up many times. This chain uses TRBV11-2 with TRBJ2-5; D ambiguous. The CDR3 sequence is 12 residues long. Germline V lookup: CDR1 SGHAT, CDR2 FQNNGV. Trimming took off 7 bases at V and 2 bases at J, with 8 bases between the two ends. The CDR3 sequence: CASNEQQETQYF. The CDR3 nucleotides are TGTGCCAGCAATGAGCAACAAGAGACCCAGTACTTC.

This clonotype was recorded once. The V call is TRBV4-1, the J call TRBJ2-3, with TRBD2 matching 10 bases. The CDR3 has 16 amino acids. The V gene end was trimmed by 0 bases and the J gene end by 5 bases; junction bases not matched to a gene: 5. Germline values: CDR1 MGHRA, CDR2 YSYEKL. CDR3 coding DNA: TGCGCCAGCAGCCAAGATTGGCTAGCGGGAGAAGATACGCAGTATTTT. This codes for CASSQDWLAGEDTQYF.